The rows below give T cell receptor beta chains drawn from one sample of a study of blood T cell repertoires in COVID-19. The data were produced by immunoSEQ multiplex PCR, yet TCRdb's version contains in-frame clones alone and is incomplete. The table lists approximately 200,000 clones, around 80% of them singletons. Sequencing was carried out using peripheral blood. These receptors were collected from a woman aged 60-75 years who had recovered from COVID-19. CDR3s include the opening cysteine and the closing phenylalanine or tryptophan. The order of the fields is CDR3 protein, CDR3 DNA, V gene, clone size, J gene, D gene. The D gene is left open where the match is weak. Clone size is stated in some rows and not others, as once, few, many or a class when expanded.

CDR3aa: CASGTGYEKLFF
CDR3nt: TGTGCCTCCGGGACAGGGTATGAAAAACTGTTTTTT
v_gene: TRBV10-3
abundance: .
j_gene: TRBJ1-4
d_gene: TRBD1

CDR3aa: CASSENPGQGSGYTF
CDR3nt: TGTGCCAGCAGTGAAAATCCGGGACAGGGGAGTGGCTACACCTTC
v_gene: TRBV2
abundance: few
j_gene: TRBJ1-2
d_gene: TRBD1

CDR3aa: CASQGDSQGYDGYTF
CDR3nt: TGTGCCAGCCAGGGGGATTCACAGGGGTACGATGGCTACACCTTC
v_gene: TRBV2
abundance: .
j_gene: TRBJ1-2
d_gene: TRBD1

CDR3aa: CASRPGRGGNYGYTF
CDR3nt: TGTGCCAGCAGGCCGGGAAGGGGGGGGAACTATGGCTACACCTTC
v_gene: TRBV7-8
abundance: .
j_gene: TRBJ1-2
d_gene: .

CDR3aa: CASSSNRGNEQFF
CDR3nt: TGTGCCAGCAGCTCCAACCGGGGGAATGAGCAGTTCTTC
v_gene: TRBV7-2
abundance: .
j_gene: TRBJ2-1
d_gene: .

CDR3aa: CASSQNSATNEKLFF
CDR3nt: TGTGCCAGTAGTCAGAACAGTGCAACTAATGAAAAACTGTTTTTT
v_gene: TRBV19
abundance: .
j_gene: TRBJ1-4
d_gene: .

CDR3aa: CASSDDRGQGSEEAFF
CDR3nt: TGTGCCAGCAGTGACGACCGGGGACAGGGGTCAGAAGAAGCTTTCTTT
v_gene: TRBV6-1
abundance: .
j_gene: TRBJ1-1
d_gene: TRBD1

CDR3aa: CASSPTGLAGTGELFF
CDR3nt: TGTGCCAGCAGCCCCACGGGACTAGCAGGCACCGGGGAGCTGTTTTTT
v_gene: TRBV11-2
abundance: many
j_gene: TRBJ2-2
d_gene: TRBD2

CDR3aa: CASSQVWKRSGGTKTQYF
CDR3nt: TGCGCCAGCAGCCAAGTGTGGAAGCGGAGCGGGGGTACAAAGACCCAGTACTTC
v_gene: TRBV4-1
abundance: .
j_gene: TRBJ2-5
d_gene: TRBD2

CDR3aa: CASSPPSRGEHTGELFF
CDR3nt: TGTGCCAGCAGCCCGCCGTCTCGGGGGGAACACACCGGGGAGCTGTTTTTT
v_gene: TRBV7-9
abundance: .
j_gene: TRBJ2-2
d_gene: TRBD2

CDR3aa: CASSTAPGQDNYGYTF
CDR3nt: TGTGCCAGCAGCACCGCTCCGGGACAGGACAACTATGGCTACACCTTC
v_gene: TRBV7-6
abundance: .
j_gene: TRBJ1-2
d_gene: TRBD1

CDR3aa: CASSPNSYGNSPLHF
CDR3nt: TGTGCCAGCTCACCAAACAGCTATGGTAATTCACCCCTCCACTTT
v_gene: TRBV18
abundance: .
j_gene: TRBJ1-6
d_gene: .

CDR3aa: CAWSQGYEGTQYF
CDR3nt: TGTGCCTGGAGTCAGGGGTACGAGGGTACGCAGTATTTT
v_gene: TRBV30
abundance: .
j_gene: TRBJ2-3
d_gene: .

CDR3aa: CASSSRVPPPIEQFF
CDR3nt: TGTGCCAGCAGCTCCCGGGTCCCCCCCCCGATTGAGCAGTTCTTC
v_gene: TRBV5-4
abundance: .
j_gene: TRBJ2-1
d_gene: .

CDR3aa: CASSEGGNYEQYF
CDR3nt: TGTGCCAGCAGTGAAGGAGGCAACTACGAGCAGTACTTC
v_gene: TRBV6-1
abundance: .
j_gene: TRBJ2-7
d_gene: .

CDR3aa: CASSLGQDSGNTIYF
CDR3nt: TGTGCCAGCAGCTTGGGGCAGGACTCTGGAAACACCATATATTTT
v_gene: TRBV5-4
abundance: .
j_gene: TRBJ1-3
d_gene: .

CDR3aa: CASSLSRGNTIYF
CDR3nt: TGTGCCAGCAGCTTATCCAGGGGAAACACCATATATTTT
v_gene: TRBV7-9
abundance: .
j_gene: TRBJ1-3
d_gene: .

CDR3aa: CASSTGEGYGYTF
CDR3nt: TGTGCCAGCAGTACAGGGGAAGGGTATGGCTACACCTTC
v_gene: TRBV6-5
abundance: .
j_gene: TRBJ1-2
d_gene: TRBD1

CDR3aa: CASSSLLPQGWGYGYTF
CDR3nt: TGCGCCAGCAGCTCCCTTTTACCTCAGGGTTGGGGCTATGGCTACACCTTC
v_gene: TRBV5-1
abundance: .
j_gene: TRBJ1-2
d_gene: .

CDR3aa: CASSYRGSTEAFF
CDR3nt: TGTGCCAGCAGTTACAGGGGGAGCACTGAAGCTTTCTTT
v_gene: TRBV2
abundance: .
j_gene: TRBJ1-1
d_gene: TRBD1

CDR3aa: CASSFIAGGQETQYF
CDR3nt: TGTGCCAGCAGTTTCATAGCGGGGGGCCAAGAGACCCAGTACTTC
v_gene: TRBV28
abundance: .
j_gene: TRBJ2-5
d_gene: TRBD2

CDR3aa: CASGRTGGTERGEAFF
CDR3nt: TGCGCCAGCGGACGGACAGGGGGGACCGAACGGGGTGAAGCTTTCTTT
v_gene: TRBV5-1
abundance: .
j_gene: TRBJ1-1
d_gene: TRBD1

CDR3aa: CASSRWTPYNEQFF
CDR3nt: TGTGCCAGCAGCCGCTGGACTCCCTACAATGAGCAGTTCTTC
v_gene: TRBV7-2
abundance: .
j_gene: TRBJ2-1
d_gene: .

CDR3aa: CATSRARGRTNEKLFF
CDR3nt: TGTGCCACCAGCAGAGCCCGGGGGAGGACTAATGAAAAACTGTTTTTT
v_gene: TRBV15
abundance: .
j_gene: TRBJ1-4
d_gene: .

CDR3aa: CASSLWRAGQPQHF
CDR3nt: TGTGCCAGCAGTTTATGGAGGGCTGGGCAGCCCCAGCATTTT
v_gene: TRBV28
abundance: .
j_gene: TRBJ1-5
d_gene: .

CDR3aa: CASSPPGTPYDNEQFF
CDR3nt: TGTGCCAGCAGCCCCCCCGGGACTCCCTACGACAATGAGCAGTTCTTC
v_gene: TRBV9
abundance: .
j_gene: TRBJ2-1
d_gene: .

CDR3aa: CASSLLGQGPFSPLHF
CDR3nt: TGTGCCAGCAGTTTACTTGGACAGGGACCTTTCTCACCCCTCCACTTT
v_gene: TRBV5-4
abundance: .
j_gene: TRBJ1-6
d_gene: TRBD1